This passage covers 30 T cell receptor beta chains from one sample sequenced in a study of blood T cells in healthy people across ages. Primed by a sample-barcoded 5' primer and a J-beta primer mix, a second PCR proceeded for 7 to 11 cycles. MiXCR, applied by TCRdb to the 5' RACE reads, yields one record per CDR3 protein. The table includes roughly 1,700,000 distinct CDR3 sequences, approximately 30% detected once. The sequencing input was blood. These receptors were collected from a woman in her twenties or thirties in good health.

The rearrangement joins TRBV5-1 to TRBJ1-5; D is unclear. The germline V and J ends were trimmed by 5 bases and 2 bases, with 11 bases remaining between them. Per germline, CDR1 SGHRS and CDR2 YFSETQ. The CDR3 spans 14 residues. CDR3 sequence reads: CASRAVGGNQPQHF. DNA for the CDR3: TGCGCCAGCAGGGCAGTAGGAGGCAATCAGCCCCAGCATTTT. Combining the CDR3 with reference TRBV5-1 and TRBJ1-5 gives the whole variable domain KAGVTQTPRYLIKTRGQQVTLSCSPISGHRSVSWYQQTPGQGLQFLFEYFSETQRNKGNFPGRFSGRQFSNSRSEMNVSTLELGDSALYLCASRAVGGNQPQHFGDGTRLSIL.

The CDR3 nucleotides read TGTGCCAGCAGTGAAGCGGCAGGGTCCAATGAGCAGTTCTTC. Its protein is CASSEAAGSNEQFF. This rearrangement joins TRBV6-1 to TRBJ2-1; D is possibly TRBD1 (5 bases). The CDR3 is 14 amino acids. V dropped 0 bases and J dropped 6 bases, with 9 bases sitting between them. Germline loops: CDR1 MNHNS, CDR2 SASEGT.

This clonotype was seen at least ten times. The rearrangement links TRBV2 to TRBJ2-4; 7 bases are shared with TRBD1. V was pared by 4 bases and J by 1 base, with 1 base of the junction left unmatched. This CDR3 is built from 14 residues. From germline, CDR1 is SNHLY and CDR2 FYNNEI. The CDR3 spells CASSGRGAKNIQYF. CDR3 in DNA: TGTGCCAGCAGTGGCAGGGGGGCCAAAAACATTCAGTACTTC.

This clonotype was seen at least ten times. The chain employs TRBV7-2 and TRBJ2-7, with 12 bases that match TRBD2. CDR3 length: 17 amino acids. With V trimmed by 7 bases and J by 0 bases, 10 bases remained unmatched. Germline V gene lookup returns CDR1 SGHTA and CDR2 FQGNSA. The DNA for the CDR3 is TGTGCCAGCACCAAAGCGGGGACTAGCGGGTTCTCCTACGAGCAGTACTTC. Protein product: CASTKAGTSGFSYEQYF.

The V call is TRBV29-1, the J call TRBJ2-4, with 7 bases that match TRBD1. The tail of the sequence fits TRBJ2-7 better, so the J call may be wrong. The CDR3 totals 13 residues. Germline-derived CDR1 and CDR2 are SQVTM and ANQGSEA. The CDR3 here is CCMRRAGGDEQYF. CDR3 in DNA: TGCTGCATGCGCCGGGCAGGGGGAGACGAGCAGTACTTC.

The chain carries TRBV4-2 and TRBJ2-1, with TRBD2 matching over 10 bases. Germline V gives CDR1 LGHNA, CDR2 YNFKEQ. V trimming: 0 bases; J trimming: 8 bases; junction bases outside the gene matches: 7. The CDR3 has 16 residues. DNA for the CDR3: TGTGCCAGCAGCCAAGAGTTAGCGGGGGGATTGTATGAGCAGTTCTTC. Translating it yields CASSQELAGGLYEQFF.

This clonotype was counted at least ten times. V usage is TRBV20-1 and J usage is TRBJ2-7; possibly TRBD2 for D (5 bases). The ends were cut back, 2 bases at V and 1 base at J, with 12 bases in the middle. Germline V lookup: CDR1 DFQATT, CDR2 SNEGSKA (reference sequence). The CDR3 covers 14 residues. The CDR3 DNA reads TGCAGTGCTAGAACGGTGAGGGATTCCTACGAGCAGTACTTC. Protein sequence: CSARTVRDSYEQYF.

In its sample, this clonotype was seen a few times. This sequence joins TRBV20-1 and TRBJ2-1; TRBD2 aligns across 8 bases. This CDR3 region has 15 residues. The J segment lost 3 bases and the V segment lost 3 bases, leaving 7 bases of the junction unmatched. CDR1 and CDR2 from the germline V gene are DFQATT and SNEGSKA (reference sequence). The CDR3 nucleotides are TGCAGTGCTAGGACACTAGCGGAGAACTACAATGAGCAGTTCTTC. Translating it yields CSARTLAENYNEQFF.

This clonotype was counted ten times or more. CDR3 sequence reads: CSARDYRAQETQYF. DNA of the CDR3: TGCAGTGCTAGAGATTACCGAGCTCAAGAGACCCAGTACTTC. The genes are TRBV20-1 and TRBJ2-5, with D unclear. In germline, CDR1 is DFQATT, CDR2 SNEGSKA (reference sequence). There are 14 residues in the CDR3. The V and J ends lost 0 bases and 2 bases respectively, with 10 bases between them.

This clonotype was detected once. This may come from a read error, since a much larger clone is one base off. CDR3 amino acids: CASSLGGTRGADTQYF. CDR3 bases: TGCGCCAGCAGCTTGGGAGGGACACGCGGCGCAGATACGCAGTATTTT. This sequence joins TRBV5-1 and TRBJ2-3; D might be TRBD1 (6 bases). The CDR3 is 16 amino acids. V lost 0 bases and J 4 bases, leaving 15 bases between the germline ends. Germline V lookup: CDR1 SGHRS, CDR2 YFSETQ.

The chain has TRBV5-1 and TRBJ1-5; D ambiguous. The CDR3 covers 18 residues. In germline, CDR1 is SGHRS, CDR2 YFSETQ. Deletions cut 0 bases from V and 4 bases from J, with 20 bases between. The CDR3 DNA reads as TGCGCCAGCAGCTTGGTATCCGGGCTAGACGGGCCTAATCAGCCCCAGCATTTT. Its protein product is CASSLVSGLDGPNQPQHF.

This clonotype was observed at least ten times. This chain connects TRBV5-1 to TRBJ2-1; D might be TRBD1 (6 bases). Deletions cut 4 bases from V and 12 bases from J, with 20 bases between. Germline-derived CDR1 and CDR2 are SGHRS and YFSETQ. The CDR3 runs 14 residues. The CDR3 protein is CASSQEQGSPGQFF. The CDR3 DNA reads as TGCGCCAGCAGCCAAGAACAGGGTTCCCCGGGGCAGTTCTTC. Full variable domain (missing parts from reference TRBV5-1 and TRBJ2-1): KAGVTQTPRYLIKTRGQQVTLSCSPISGHRSVSWYQQTPGQGLQFLFEYFSETQRNKGNFPGRFSGRQFSNSRSEMNVSTLELGDSALYLCASSQEQGSPGQFFGPGTRLTVL.

For the CDR3, the DNA is TGTGCCAGCAGCCCTCTGGGGCGGCCCTACAATGAGCAGTTCTTC. This codes for CASSPLGRPYNEQFF. V is TRBV3-1 and J is TRBJ2-1, with D maybe TRBD1 (5 bases). The V end was cut by 4 bases, the J end by 2 bases, with 12 bases between. The CDR3 contains 15 residues. Germline V CDR1 and CDR2: LGHDT, YNNKEL (reference sequence).

Worth noting for this clonotype: One end of the junction fails to match germline, which may point to a read error. The chain combines TRBV2 with TRBJ2-1; D perhaps matches TRBD2 (5 bases). The CDR3 contains 11 residues. The V gene's germline CDR1 is SNHLY and CDR2 FYNNEI. In DNA form, the CDR3 reads TGTGCCAGCGAGGGTCTCGATGAGCGGTTCTTC. This codes for CASEGLDERFF.

Regarding this clonotype: Here the CDR3 omits its conserved ending phenylalanine or tryptophan, so a read error is the likely source. J is TRBJ2-3 and V is TRBV4-2, with D perhaps matching TRBD1 (5 bases). Germline V CDR1 and CDR2: LGHNA, YNFKEQ. V was clipped by 0 bases and J by 9 bases, with 22 bases between them. The CDR3 is 17 residues long. The CDR3 DNA reads as TGTGCCAGCAGCCAAGATTGGGGCGTCTCTCCCGGTGAAACGCAGTATTCT. It specifies CASSQDWGVSPGETQYS.

The table lists this clonotype with a few counts. The gene calls are TRBV20-1 and TRBJ2-3; D is possibly TRBD1 (5 bases). V was pared by 5 bases and J by 2 bases, with 20 bases between. The CDR3 covers 16 residues. CDR1 is DFQATT and CDR2 is SNEGSKA in the germline V gene (reference sequence). CDR3 in DNA: TGCAGTGCTGCTGACCCAGGGATGAGGCACACAGATACGCAGTATTTT. Protein sequence: CSAADPGMRHTDTQYF.

The DNA for the CDR3 is TGTGCCATCAGTGAGGGGCTATCAGATACGCAGTATTTT. It yields the protein CAISEGLSDTQYF. The rearrangement joins TRBV10-3 to TRBJ2-3; no firm D call. V was shortened by 2 bases and J by 4 bases, with 7 bases between the two germline ends. CDR1 ENHRY and CDR2 SYGVKD come from the germline V gene. This CDR3 spans 13 amino acids.

This clonotype came up many times. This chain uses TRBV5-1 with TRBJ2-5; TRBD2 aligns across 11 bases. The ends lost 4 bases at V and 3 bases at J; junction bases unmatched: 5. This CDR3 spans 15 amino acids. Germline V gene data show CDR1 as SGHRS and CDR2 as YFSETQ. The CDR3 is CASSALTSGKETQYF. The DNA of the CDR3 is TGCGCCAGCAGCGCCCTGACTAGCGGGAAAGAGACCCAGTACTTC.

This rearrangement joins TRBV7-9 to TRBJ2-3; the D is unclear. With 2 bases removed from V and 2 bases from J, the gap between germline ends came to 11 bases. Germline loops: CDR1 SEHNR, CDR2 FQNEAQ (reference sequence). The CDR3 loop spans 15 amino acids. The CDR3 DNA reads TGTGCCAGCAGCTTATCGGGCTACAACACAGATACGCAGTATTTT. Protein: CASSLSGYNTDTQYF.

This clonotype showed up just once. The V and J genes are TRBV7-3 and TRBJ2-5; 7 bases match TRBD2. After removal of 5 bases from V and 2 bases from J, the junction contained 11 bases not matched to a gene. Germline CDR1 is SGHTA and CDR2 is FQGTGA. CDR3 length equals 16 residues. The CDR3 DNA sequence: TGTGCCAGCAGCGACCCGGTACCGGGGGGACAAGAGACCCAGTACTTC. It translates to CASSDPVPGGQETQYF.

The CDR3 here is CSADYDEQFF. The CDR3 DNA follows: TGCAGTGCCGACTATGACGAGCAGTTCTTC. The chain carries TRBV20-1 and TRBJ2-1; a weak D match, TRBD2 (5 bases). This CDR3 is built from 10 residues. Trimming pared 6 bases from V and 10 bases from J, leaving 10 bases between. Looked up from germline, CDR1 is DFQATT and CDR2 is SNEGSKA (reference sequence).

In its sample, this clonotype was seen once. This sequence joins TRBV6-1 and TRBJ2-7; possible D gene TRBD2, 5 bases. The CDR3 extends over 14 amino acids. From germline, CDR1 is MNHNS and CDR2 SASEGT. The V end lost 7 bases, the J end lost 2 bases, and 15 bases lay between the germline ends. The DNA of the CDR3 is TGTGCCAGCACCGGGGAAGAACGGACCTACGAGCAGTACTTC. Translated, it gives CASTGEERTYEQYF.

The chain carries TRBV10-3 and TRBJ2-7; D gene unclear. V dropped 2 bases and J dropped 7 bases, with 12 bases sitting between them. CDR1 is ENHRY and CDR2 is SYGVKD in the germline V gene. CDR3 size: 13 residues. Here the CDR3 DNA reads TGTGCCATCAGTGAGGCCAGATACAATGAGCAGTACTTC. This sequence encodes CAISEARYNEQYF.

This clonotype appeared many times. The chain recombines TRBV24-1 with TRBJ2-1; D not resolved. The V end was cut by 3 bases, the J end by 3 bases, with 17 bases between. CDR1 and CDR2 (germline): KGHDR, SFDVKD. The CDR3 length is 17 residues. The CDR3 nucleotides are TGTGCCACCAGTGATGTCCGCGGAGCTCCGCACTACAATGAGCAGTTCTTC. It codes for CATSDVRGAPHYNEQFF.

V is TRBV12-3 or TRBV12-4 and J is TRBJ1-3; D is possibly TRBD1 (6 bases). Trimming shortened V by 11 bases and J by 4 bases, and 18 bases separated the two germline ends. This CDR3 contains 14 residues. CDR3 sequence reads: CAFGGQGNGNTIYF. CDR3 sequence (DNA): TGTGCCTTCGGGGGGCAGGGGAACGGAAACACCATATATTTT.

This clonotype appeared many times. The chain recombines TRBV6-5 with TRBJ2-7, with TRBD1 as a possible D gene (6 bases). CDR3 size: 14 residues. The V and J ends lost 0 bases and 2 bases respectively, with 8 bases between them. Germline CDR1 MNHEY, CDR2 SVGAGI. The CDR3 is CASSYSQGTYEQYF. The CDR3 DNA sequence: TGTGCCAGCAGTTACTCACAGGGAACCTACGAGCAGTACTTC.

This clonotype was recorded a few times. The rearrangement joins TRBV7-9 to TRBJ2-1, with D perhaps matching TRBD2 (6 bases). Germline lookup yields CDR1 SEHNR and CDR2 FQNEAQ (reference sequence). The CDR3 extends over 14 amino acids. V lost 6 bases, J lost 6 bases, and 15 bases lay in between. The CDR3 DNA reads TGTGCCAGCAGTTATGAGGGACTTTCCAATGAGCAGTTCTTC. Translation gives CASSYEGLSNEQFF.

This clonotype was counted only a few times. The chain uses TRBV24-1 and TRBJ2-5, with D possibly matching TRBD1 (6 bases). CDR1 is KGHDR and CDR2 is SFDVKD in the germline V gene. This CDR3 spans 13 amino acids. Trimming cost V 7 bases and J 0 bases, with 8 bases left between them. The CDR3 spells CATSTGNQETQYF. DNA for the CDR3: TGTGCCACCAGCACAGGGAACCAAGAGACCCAGTACTTC.

At least ten counts were recorded for this clonotype. V is TRBV28 and J is TRBJ2-7; tentative D call: TRBD1 (7 bases). V was shortened by 3 bases and J by 3 bases, with 18 bases between the two germline ends. The CDR3 has 16 amino acids. Germline assignment: CDR1 MDHEN and CDR2 SYDVKM. The CDR3 DNA is TGTGCCAGCAGTTTCCCAGGGGGGACCTCTCTCTACGAGCAGTACTTC. This gives the protein CASSFPGGTSLYEQYF.

The genes are TRBV27 and TRBJ1-1; TRBD1 might be the D (5 bases). The germline gives CDR1 MNHEY, CDR2 SMNVEV (reference sequence). Between the trimmed V and J ends, which lost 0 bases and 7 bases, there was a span of 9 bases. The CDR3 consists of 13 residues. The CDR3 nucleotides read TGTGCCAGCAGTTTATCTTCGGGGGTTGAAGCTTTCTTT. It codes for CASSLSSGVEAFF.